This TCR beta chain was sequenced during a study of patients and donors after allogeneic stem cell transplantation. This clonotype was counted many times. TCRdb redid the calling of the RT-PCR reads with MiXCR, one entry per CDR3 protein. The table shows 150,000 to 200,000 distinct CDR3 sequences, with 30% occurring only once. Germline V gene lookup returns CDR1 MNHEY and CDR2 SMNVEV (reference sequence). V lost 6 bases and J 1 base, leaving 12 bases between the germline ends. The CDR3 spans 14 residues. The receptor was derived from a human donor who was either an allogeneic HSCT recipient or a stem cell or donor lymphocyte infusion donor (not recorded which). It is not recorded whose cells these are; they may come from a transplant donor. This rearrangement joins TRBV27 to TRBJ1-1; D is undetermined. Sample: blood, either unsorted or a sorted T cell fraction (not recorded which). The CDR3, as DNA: TGTGCCAGCAGGAAGTTCGTGGGGAACACTGAAGCTTTCTTT. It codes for CASRKFVGNTEAFF.